The 4 T cell receptor beta chains below all came from one sample that was sequenced in a study of cytomegalovirus exposure and HLA in healthy donors. The PCR contained 60 Vbeta and 13 Jbeta primers. The table came from immunoSEQ multiplex PCR; TCRdb's copy has only in-frame clones and leaves some out. Found here are about 190,000 clones; the top ten clones hold roughly 0.89%. The sample taken for sequencing was PBMCs. These receptors originate from a woman in her thirties in good health and CMV-seropositive.

The gene calls are TRBV7-9 and TRBJ2-3, with TRBD2 as a possible D gene (7 bases). The germline CDR1 and CDR2 sequences are SEHNR and FQNEAQ (reference sequence). This CDR3 has 15 residues. Trimming removed 5 bases at V and 2 bases at J, with 14 bases between. The DNA for the CDR3 is TGTGCCAGCAGCGTCCGGGGGGCCGTCACAGATACGCAGTATTTT. It translates to CASSVRGAVTDTQYF.

The chain recombines TRBV7-9 with TRBJ2-1; 13 nucleotides match TRBD2. The V gene end was trimmed by 1 base and the J gene end by 5 bases; junction bases not matched to a gene: 8. Germline V lookup: CDR1 SEHNR, CDR2 FQNEAQ (reference sequence). CDR3 length equals 18 residues. The CDR3 DNA sequence: TGTGCCAGCAGCTTAGGACTAGCGGGGGGAACTCCGCACAATGAGCAGTTCTTC. Translation gives CASSLGLAGGTPHNEQFF.

This sequence joins TRBV6-6 and TRBJ2-4, with D uncertain. Trimming took off 0 bases at V and 0 bases at J, with 6 bases between the two ends. The CDR3 has 15 amino acids. Germline V gene data show CDR1 as MNHNY and CDR2 as SVGAGI (reference sequence). The CDR3 loop is CASSYSRGAKNIQYF. The CDR3 bases are TGTGCCAGCAGTTACTCGCGCGGAGCCAAAAACATTCAGTACTTC.

V usage is TRBV29-1 and J usage is TRBJ2-1; 9 bases align to TRBD1. With 3 bases clipped from V and 7 bases from J, the junction kept 13 bases outside the gene matches. CDR1 is SQVTM, CDR2 ANQGSEA, per germline. The CDR3 runs to 16 residues. CDR3 nucleotide sequence: TGCAGCGTTGAGTTACTAACAGGGGGCGCATTTAATGAGCAGTTCTTC. It encodes CSVELLTGGAFNEQFF.